This T cell receptor beta chain was profiled in a study of spatial heterogeneity in lung cancer. The CDR3 is 17 residues long. CDR1 SEHNR and CDR2 FQNEAQ come from the germline V gene (reference sequence). From the 5' RACE reads, TCRdb called clonotypes with MiXCR, one entry per CDR3 protein. The sample contains roughly 9,900 distinct CDR3 sequences, around 9.4% of which appear only once. Time point of the sample: sample taken at primary tumor resection. The input material, whole RNA from tumor, nontumor lung or frozen PBMC, was sequenced unsorted. The 70 or so donors had untreated early-stage non-small cell lung cancer. This clonotype was observed many times. The junction does not match germline at one end; this may be a read error.

This specimen was PBMCs, taken at surgery. The rearrangement uses TRBV7-9 and TRBJ2-1; 12 bases line up with TRBD2. This TCR was sampled from a male donor with early-stage non-small cell lung cancer. In DNA, the CDR3 is TGTGCCAGCAGCCTAGCGGGGGGGCCCTTCTCCTACAATGAGCAGTTCTTC. Amino acids: CASSLAGGPFSYNEQFF.